The entry below describes one T cell receptor (beta chain). These data come from a study of blood T cell repertoires in COVID-19. On the study more broadly: Samples came from the United States, Italy and Spain, spanning acute and convalescent COVID-19. The analysed material was cDNA or gDNA that came from T cells, B-cell-depleted T cells, or PBMCs.

Germline assignment: CDR1 WSHSY and CDR2 SAAADI. Trimming removed 0 bases at V and 7 bases at J, with 16 bases between. The CDR3 consists of 15 residues. As originally analysed: By means of reference gene primer amplification, nucleated cell counts were estimated. Some clones are missing from TCRdb's copy, which holds only in-frame ones; the method was immunoSEQ multiplex PCR. The D gene and trimming were derived from the DNA, and the V and J assignments and clone size from that table. The sample includes approximately 10,000 clones, 80% to 90% of them seen just once. The clonotype was recovered from a human donor in a cohort sampled during active COVID-19. The chain recombines TRBV10-2 with TRBJ2-7; no reliable D call. Sequenced material: peripheral blood. The chain's CDR3 is CASSESLPLPREQYF. The CDR3 bases are TGCGCCAGCAGTGAGTCCCTCCCACTCCCTCGGGAGCAGTACTTC.